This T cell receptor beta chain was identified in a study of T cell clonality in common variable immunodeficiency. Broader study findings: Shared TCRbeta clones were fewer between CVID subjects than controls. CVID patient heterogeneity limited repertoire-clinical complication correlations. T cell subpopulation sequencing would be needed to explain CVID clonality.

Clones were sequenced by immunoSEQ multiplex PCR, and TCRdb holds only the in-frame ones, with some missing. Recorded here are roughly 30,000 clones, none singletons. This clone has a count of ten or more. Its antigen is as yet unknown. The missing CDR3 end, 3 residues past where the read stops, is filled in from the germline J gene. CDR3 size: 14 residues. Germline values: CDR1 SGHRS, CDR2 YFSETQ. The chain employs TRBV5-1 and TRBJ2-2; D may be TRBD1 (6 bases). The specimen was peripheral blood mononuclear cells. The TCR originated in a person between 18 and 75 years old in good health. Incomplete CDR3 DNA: TGCGCCAGCAGCCAAGACAGGTCGGACGAAAAG. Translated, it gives CASSQDRSDEK. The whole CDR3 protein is CASSQDRSDEKLFF.